Listed here are 4 T cell receptor beta chains from one sample, sequenced in a study of prognosis after radiotherapy for stage I lung cancer. Two-round multiplex PCR on genomic DNA was the method by which TCR beta CDR3 was amplified. For every TRBV and TRBJ gene, a specific primer was used in first-round PCR. TCRdb processed the multiplex PCR reads anew with MiXCR; each CDR3 protein has one entry. The data hold around 60,000 distinct CDR3 sequences, with approximately 26% observed a single time. The sample consisted of PBMCs, taken before or after stereotactic body radiation therapy (not recorded which). The origin of the receptors is a donor aged 50 or older with non-small cell lung cancer.

This clonotype was counted at least ten times. The chain employs TRBV19 and TRBJ2-2, with a weak D call TRBD2 (6 bases). Germline CDR1 reads LNHDA; CDR2 reads SQIVND (reference sequence). This CDR3 has 15 residues. The ends were cut back, 1 base at V and 7 bases at J, with 13 bases in the middle. Written as DNA, the CDR3 is TGTGCCAGTAGTATAGTCCGGGGCGGGAACGGGGAGCTGTTTTTT. Its protein is CASSIVRGGNGELFF.

In regard to this clonotype: One junction end disagrees with the germline gene, perhaps due to a read error. This rearrangement joins TRBV6-2 or TRBV6-3 to TRBJ1-1; no reliable D call. Germline V lookup: CDR1 MNHEY, CDR2 SVGEGT. This CDR3 has 14 amino acids. CDR3 DNA sequence: TGTGCCAGCAGTGAACATCCAGAGGGTGGTGAACCTTTCTTT. Protein: CASSEHPEGGEPFF.

This clonotype was picked up a small number of times. A much larger clone differs from this one at a single base, so this may be a read error. J is TRBJ1-1 and V is TRBV20-1, with D possibly matching TRBD1 (6 bases). The germline gives CDR1 DFQATT, CDR2 SNEGSKA (reference sequence). The V end was cut by 2 bases, the J end by 1 base, with 14 bases between. The CDR3 runs to 15 residues. CDR3 coding DNA: TGCAGTGCTAGACTCCAAACCAGGGGGAACACTGAAGCTTTCTTT. Encoded protein: CSARLQTRGNTEAFF.

This clonotype was seen at least ten times. The chain has TRBV20-1 and TRBJ2-3; D possibly uses TRBD1 or TRBD2 (7 bases each). Looked up from germline, CDR1 is DFQATT and CDR2 is SNEGSKA (reference sequence). The CDR3 has 14 residues. The V and J ends lost 5 bases and 3 bases respectively, with 15 bases between them. The CDR3 sequence: CSAPRGGRTDTQYF. CDR3 DNA: TGCAGTGCTCCCAGGGGGGGTCGAACAGATACGCAGTATTTT.